This passage covers 4 T cell receptor beta chains from one sample sequenced in a study of blood T cell repertoires in COVID-19. Profiling relied on immunoSEQ multiplex PCR, and the TCRdb table lists in-frame clones only, not all of them. Of under 200,000 clones in the sample, roughly 70% are singletons; the top ten hold 3%. The sequenced material came from peripheral blood. These receptor sequences come from an elderly woman with acute or convalescent COVID-19.

The chain carries TRBV2 and TRBJ1-5; possibly TRBD1 for D (5 bases). Germline assignment: CDR1 SNHLY and CDR2 FYNNEI. Trimming removed 7 bases from V and 6 bases from J, with 13 bases in between. There are 13 residues in the CDR3. The CDR3 coding sequence is TGTGCCAGCAAGTTAGGGGAGGGTCAGCCCCAGCATTTT. This gives the protein CASKLGEGQPQHF.

This chain joins TRBV14 and TRBJ1-6, with TRBD1 identical over 8 bases. The CDR3 length is 15 residues. Germline V gene lookup returns CDR1 SGHDN and CDR2 FVKESK. The J segment lost 7 bases and the V segment lost 1 base, leaving 3 bases of the junction unmatched. CDR3 coding DNA: TGTGCCAGCAGCCAAGTTACAGGGGGAAATTCACCCCTCCACTTT. This gives the protein CASSQVTGGNSPLHF.

The chain uses TRBV7-9 and TRBJ2-4; D is unresolved. Trimming pared 1 base from V and 6 bases from J, leaving 10 bases between. CDR3 length: 14 amino acids. Germline V CDR1 and CDR2: SEHNR, FQNEAQ (reference sequence). The CDR3 loop reads CASSLDSPVNIQYF. The CDR3 DNA reads as TGTGCCAGCAGCTTAGACTCCCCTGTAAACATTCAGTACTTC.

The chain links TRBV10-3 to TRBJ1-4; D is uncertain. The length of the CDR3 is 17 residues. V lost 0 bases and J 0 bases, leaving 11 bases between the germline ends. In germline, CDR1 is ENHRY, CDR2 SYGVKD. Written as DNA, the CDR3 is TGTGCCATCAGTGAGTCCCCAGGAAAGGCAACTAATGAAAAACTGTTTTTT. Encoded protein: CAISESPGKATNEKLFF.